This T cell receptor beta chain stems from a study of patients and donors after allogeneic stem cell transplantation. Per the germline V gene, CDR1 is SEHNR and CDR2 is FQNEAQ (reference sequence). This CDR3 has 13 amino acids. V lost 1 base and J lost 6, with 10 bases in between. TCRdb re-called the RT-PCR reads through MiXCR, storing one row per CDR3 protein. The sample yields roughly 10,000 distinct CDR3 sequences, 5.5% to 7% seen once. The TCR originated in a human donor who was either an allogeneic HSCT recipient or a stem cell or donor lymphocyte infusion donor (not recorded which). It is not recorded whose cells these are; they may come from a transplant donor. The chain joins TRBV7-9 to TRBJ2-7; maybe TRBD1 (5 bases). The sequenced sample was blood, either unsorted or a sorted T cell fraction (not recorded which). DNA of the CDR3: TGTGCCAGCAGCTTAGGTATAAGGGGCGAGCAGTACTTC. It encodes CASSLGIRGEQYF. Together with reference TRBV7-9 and TRBJ2-7, the CDR3 gives the full variable domain: DTGVSQNPRHKITKRGQNVTFRCDPISEHNRLYWYRQTLGQGPEFLTYFQNEAQLEKSRLLSDRFSAERPKGSFSTLEIQRTEQGDSAMYLCASSLGIRGEQYFGPGTRLTVT.